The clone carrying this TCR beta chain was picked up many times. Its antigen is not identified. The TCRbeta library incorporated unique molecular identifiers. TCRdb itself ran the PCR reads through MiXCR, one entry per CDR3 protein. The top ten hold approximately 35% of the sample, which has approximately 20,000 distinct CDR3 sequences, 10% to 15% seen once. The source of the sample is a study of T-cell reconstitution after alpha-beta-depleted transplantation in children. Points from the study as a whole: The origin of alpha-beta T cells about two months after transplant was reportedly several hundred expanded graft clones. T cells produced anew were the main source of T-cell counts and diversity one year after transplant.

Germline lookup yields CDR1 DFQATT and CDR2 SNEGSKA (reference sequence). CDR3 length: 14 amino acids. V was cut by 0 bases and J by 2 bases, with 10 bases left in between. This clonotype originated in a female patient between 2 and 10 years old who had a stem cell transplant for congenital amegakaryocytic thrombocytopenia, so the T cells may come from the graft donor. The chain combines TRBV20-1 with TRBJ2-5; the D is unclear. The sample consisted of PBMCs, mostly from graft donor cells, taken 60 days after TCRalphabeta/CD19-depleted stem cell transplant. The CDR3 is CSARDRAIQETQYF. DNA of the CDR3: TGCAGTGCTAGAGATCGGGCTATACAAGAGACCCAGTACTTC.